This TCR beta chain appears in the sequencing data of a study of OX40 agonist ivuxolimab in advanced cancers. Describing the broader study: The costimulatory receptor OX40 (CD134) was targeted by ivuxolimab, a fully human IgG2 agonistic monoclonal antibody. Intravenous ivuxolimab was administered to patients every 2 weeks at six dose levels: 0.01, 0.1, 0.3, 1.5, 3 and 10 mg/kg. Of the roughly 52 patients in dose escalation, about 20 had hepatocellular carcinoma, approximately 15 had melanoma, 9 had renal cell carcinoma and 9 had head and neck cancer. A male proportion of around 83% and a mean age of about 60 years, ranging from 23 to 79, were recorded for the dose-escalation cohort. Patients were allowed to have had prior anti-PD-1, anti-PD-L1 or anti-CTLA-4 therapy, and 40% of the dose-escalation patients had previously received checkpoint inhibitors. Three dose-escalation patients achieved partial responses, one with hepatocellular carcinoma and two with cutaneous melanoma. Peripheral TCRbeta sequencing aimed to test whether ivuxolimab altered TCR sequence diversity and caused clonal T-cell expansion. The paper reports the monotherapy dose-escalation portion (N of about 50 patients) of the phase I ivuxolimab trial. Overall study results and their limits: Which antigens the clonally expanded peripheral T cells were specific for was not determined. In the 0.1-3.0 mg/kg groups, partial responders were among the patients with the lowest normalized peripheral clonal expansion, particularly in CD8+ T cells. Low levels of normalized T-cell clonal expansion were also seen in some patients who did not respond. On average, CD8+ T cells showed more expanded clones than CD4+ T cells after ivuxolimab. At doses of 0.1 to 3.0 mg/kg, clonal expansion of both CD4+ and CD8+ blood T cells was observed from baseline to week 6.

Concerning this clone itself: Its antigen is unknown. There are no base qualities to consult, and no much larger clone falls within one base.

The trial excluded patients who had a history of autoimmune disease or who were on systemic immunosuppression. Peripheral blood for TCR sequencing was collected from all dose cohorts at baseline, on cycle 4 day 1, and on cycle 7 day 1. Samples were obtained from an open-label, multicenter, first-in-human phase I dose-escalation trial of ivuxolimab. Adults with locally advanced or metastatic melanoma, renal cell carcinoma, hepatocellular carcinoma or head and neck squamous cell carcinoma were enrolled in the trial. Before TCR sequencing, CD4+ and CD8+ T cells were separately sorted from peripheral blood. The CDR3 starts with the cysteine, ends with the phenylalanine, and has 19 residues. The CDR3 DNA has 57 bases and is translated from base 1. For CDR1 and CDR2, the germline V gene lists MGHRA and YSYEKL. A distance of 17 bases separates the germline ends of V and J, which lose 0 bases and 0 bases respectively.

To sequence the TCRbeta CDR3 region, genomic DNA was isolated from the sorted cells. The immunoSEQ Assay was used to sequence the TCRbeta CDR3 regions. Drawn from immuneACCESS, this table holds only the in-frame rearrangements with V and J called that TCRdb kept. Clones are partly lost; checked studies trace under half to an unresolved V gene and leave the rest unexplained. This sample has roughly 28,000 clones in its table, and about four fifths of those were observed once. In total, the top ten clones hold around 12% of the sample. The sequencing used CD4+ or CD8+ T cells sorted from blood, collected in a trial of the OX40 agonist ivuxolimab. The source is an adult with an advanced solid tumor such as melanoma, head and neck, liver or kidney cancer. The chain links TRBV4-1 with TRBJ1-4, with the D gene call left open. The bases are TGCGCCAGCAGCCAAGAGGGGAGGGTGGTTTCTGCAACTAATGAAAAACTGTTTTTT. This encodes CASSQEGRVVSATNEKLFF.